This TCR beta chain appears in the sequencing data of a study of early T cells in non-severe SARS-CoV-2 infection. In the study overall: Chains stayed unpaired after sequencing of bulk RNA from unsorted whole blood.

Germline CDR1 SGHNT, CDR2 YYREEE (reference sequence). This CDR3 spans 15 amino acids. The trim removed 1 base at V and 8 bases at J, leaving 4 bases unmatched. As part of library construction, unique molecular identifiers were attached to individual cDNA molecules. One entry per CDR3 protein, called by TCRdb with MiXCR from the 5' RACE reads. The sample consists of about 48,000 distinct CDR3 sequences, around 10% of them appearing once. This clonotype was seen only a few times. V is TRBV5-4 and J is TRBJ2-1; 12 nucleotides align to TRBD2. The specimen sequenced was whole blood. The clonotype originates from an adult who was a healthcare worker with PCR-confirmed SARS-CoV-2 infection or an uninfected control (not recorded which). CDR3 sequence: CASSLRLAGGYEQFF. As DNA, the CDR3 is TGTGCCAGCAGCTTGAGGCTAGCGGGAGGGTATGAGCAGTTCTTC.